Below, 17 T cell receptor beta chains from the same sample are listed, as sequenced in a study of T cell repertoires in aging, cancer and after chemotherapy. Amplification of TCR beta used genomic DNA extracted from peripheral blood. Rearranged V-D-J TRB sequences were amplified with a mixed TRB-A/B primer pool. A single record per CDR3 protein comes from TCRdb applying MiXCR to the multiplex PCR reads. This sample yields about 4,300 distinct CDR3 sequences, of which about 31% are seen a single time; about 45% belongs to the top ten. The sequenced sample was blood. These receptor sequences come from a human donor in good health.

V gene TRBV5-6 combines with J gene TRBJ1-4; D gene uncertain. V gave up 3 bases and J gave up 6 bases, with 21 bases separating them. CDR3 size: 17 residues. Per germline, CDR1 SGHDT and CDR2 YYEEEE. The CDR3: CASSSYLVSGLDEKLFF. In nucleotides, the CDR3 is TGTGCCAGCAGCTCGTACCTCGTTTCGGGGTTGGATGAAAAACTGTTTTTT.

This clonotype has only a few counts. V usage is TRBV6-1 and J usage is TRBJ2-7; a possible D gene is TRBD2 (5 bases). The length of the CDR3 is 14 residues. The germline V gene has CDR1 MNHNS and CDR2 SASEGT. The ends were cut back, 0 bases at V and 2 bases at J, with 8 bases in the middle. The DNA for the CDR3 is TGTGCCAGCAGTGAAGCCGGGAAGGCCTACGAGCAGTACTTC. Translation: CASSEAGKAYEQYF.

The V gene is TRBV5-4, the J gene TRBJ1-1, with a possible D match to TRBD1 (5 bases). This CDR3 is 15 amino acids long. V was pared by 4 bases and J by 6 bases, with 19 bases between. Germline V gene data show CDR1 as SGHNT and CDR2 as YYREEE (reference sequence). The CDR3 nucleotides are TGTGCCAGCAGCCCTGGGGGGGAGTCGGTGGCTGAAGCTTTCTTT. It translates to CASSPGGESVAEAFF.

In its sample, this clonotype was seen a few times. The chain carries TRBV6-5 and TRBJ1-4, with 8 positions matching TRBD1. Germline CDR1 is MNHEY and CDR2 is SVGAGI. The CDR3 covers 16 residues. Losses at the gene ends were 6 bases for V and 9 bases for J; bases not matched to a gene: 15. The CDR3 loop reads CASRGSLDRAAQKLFF. For the CDR3, the DNA is TGTGCCAGCAGGGGGTCATTGGACAGGGCTGCTCAAAAACTGTTTTTT.

This clonotype is termed medium-sized. The chain couples TRBV6-1 to TRBJ2-3; a possible D gene is TRBD1 (6 bases). Germline loops: CDR1 MNHNS, CDR2 SASEGT. The CDR3 sequence is 15 residues long. The ends were cut back, 4 bases at V and 4 bases at J, with 15 bases in the middle. The CDR3 DNA follows: TGTGCCAGCAGTGGGGCAGGGGAAGGCGCAGATACGCAGTATTTT. It translates to CASSGAGEGADTQYF.

V and J are TRBV15 and TRBJ1-1; D ambiguous. V lost 5 bases, J lost 3 bases, and 13 bases lay in between. The CDR3 is 14 amino acids. Germline CDR1 and CDR2: LNHNV and YYDKDF (reference sequence). CDR3 DNA: TGTGCCACCAGCCCACATGCCCGGGACACTGAAGCTTTCTTT. This sequence encodes CATSPHARDTEAFF.

The chain uses TRBV2 and TRBJ2-1; D may be TRBD1 (5 bases). The V end was cut by 6 bases, the J end by 0 bases, with 15 bases between. This CDR3 contains 16 residues. Germline CDR1 reads SNHLY; CDR2 reads FYNNEI. The CDR3 sequence: CASRDTEHTSYNEQFF. Written as DNA, the CDR3 is TGTGCCAGCAGGGACACCGAACACACCTCCTACAATGAGCAGTTCTTC.

Remarks on this clonotype: A read error may be the cause here, since a much bigger clone is one base away. This chain links TRBV6-5 with TRBJ2-7; D tentatively fits TRBD1 or TRBD2 (6 bases each). V shed 8 bases and J shed 1 base, with 21 bases lying between them. Looked up from germline, CDR1 is MNHEY and CDR2 is SVGAGI. The CDR3 extends over 16 amino acids. CDR3 residues: CASGLGGMGGSYEQYF. CDR3 nucleotide sequence: TGTGCCAGCGGACTCGGGGGCATGGGGGGATCCTACGAGCAGTACTTC.

The chain carries TRBV5-4 and TRBJ1-6; D is uncertain. This CDR3 region has 14 residues. Germline V gene data show CDR1 as SGHNT and CDR2 as YYREEE (reference sequence). V was pared by 0 bases and J by 5 bases, with 6 bases between. In nucleotides, the CDR3 is TGTGCCAGCAGCTTGGCACCCGATAATTCACCCCTCCACTTT. The encoded protein is CASSLAPDNSPLHF.

V and J are TRBV7-2 and TRBJ2-1; the D is unclear. The germline CDR1 and CDR2 sequences are SGHTA and FQGNSA. The CDR3 consists of 11 residues. Trimming cost V 3 bases and J 8 bases, with 5 bases left between them. CDR3 loop: CASSFVHEQFF. The CDR3 DNA reads as TGTGCCAGCAGCTTCGTCCATGAGCAGTTCTTC. The full variable domain, with the rest looked up from reference TRBV7-2 and TRBJ2-1, is GAGVSQSPSNKVTEKGKDVELRCDPISGHTALYWYRQSLGQGLEFLIYFQGNSAPDKSGLPSDRFSAERTGGSVSTLTIQRTQQEDSAVYLCASSFVHEQFFGPGTRLTVL.

By proportion, this clonotype is medium-sized. This chain links TRBV19 with TRBJ1-6; D is possibly TRBD1 (5 bases). The germline V and J ends were trimmed by 6 bases and 4 bases, with 7 bases remaining between them. The CDR3 is made up of 13 amino acids. CDR1 LNHDA and CDR2 SQIVND come from the germline V gene (reference sequence). The CDR3 spells CASRGVYNSPLHF. DNA of the CDR3: TGTGCCAGTAGGGGGGTGTATAATTCACCCCTCCACTTT.

Judged by abundance, this clonotype is medium-sized. V and J are TRBV12-3 or TRBV12-4 and TRBJ1-2; 8 positions match TRBD1. There are 15 residues in the CDR3. Trimming took 6 bases from V and 1 from J; bases not matched to a gene: 7. DNA for the CDR3: TGTGCCAGCAGCCAAACGACAGGGGATAACTATGGCTACACCTTC. This translates into CASSQTTGDNYGYTF.

In its sample, this clonotype ranks as medium-sized. V and J are TRBV5-6 and TRBJ2-3; D is uncertain. The CDR3 is 14 amino acids. Germline assignment: CDR1 SGHDT and CDR2 YYEEEE. V dropped 0 bases and J dropped 2 bases, with 7 bases sitting between them. CDR3 sequence (DNA): TGTGCCAGCAGCTTGGTGGGGTTCACAGATACGCAGTATTTT. Protein product: CASSLVGFTDTQYF.

In its sample, this clonotype is medium-sized. The chain couples TRBV6-5 to TRBJ2-6; the D is unclear. Germline V gene data show CDR1 as MNHEY and CDR2 as SVGAGI. CDR3 length equals 16 residues. V was shortened by 0 bases and J by 4 bases, with 10 bases between the two germline ends. The CDR3 nucleotides are TGTGCCAGCAGTTACTCCAGGCCAGCAGGGGCCAACGTCCTGACTTTC. It translates to CASSYSRPAGANVLTF.

The J gene is TRBJ1-1, the V gene TRBV27; D gene ambiguous. This CDR3 is 13 amino acids long. With 6 bases removed from V and 6 bases from J, the gap between germline ends came to 14 bases. Germline CDR1 and CDR2: MNHEY and SMNVEV (reference sequence). The CDR3 spells CASREGIFAEAFF. The CDR3 DNA follows: TGTGCCAGCAGAGAGGGAATATTCGCTGAAGCTTTCTTT.

This clonotype was observed a handful of times. The V and J genes are TRBV12-3 or TRBV12-4 and TRBJ1-6; TRBD1 aligns across 10 bases. This CDR3 is built from 13 residues. The V gene end was trimmed by 4 bases and the J gene end by 9 bases; junction bases not matched to a gene: 0. In nucleotides, the CDR3 is TGTGCCAGCAGTTGGGACAGGGGTTCACCCCTCCACTTT. As protein: CASSWDRGSPLHF.

The chain carries TRBV6-1 and TRBJ1-5, with no clear D. V was clipped by 2 bases and J by 7 bases, with 12 bases between them. Per the germline V gene, CDR1 is MNHNS and CDR2 is SASEGT. This CDR3 contains 14 residues. Written as DNA, the CDR3 is TGTGCCAGCAGTGAAAGAGGCAGCCTACAGCCCCAGCATTTT. It codes for CASSERGSLQPQHF.